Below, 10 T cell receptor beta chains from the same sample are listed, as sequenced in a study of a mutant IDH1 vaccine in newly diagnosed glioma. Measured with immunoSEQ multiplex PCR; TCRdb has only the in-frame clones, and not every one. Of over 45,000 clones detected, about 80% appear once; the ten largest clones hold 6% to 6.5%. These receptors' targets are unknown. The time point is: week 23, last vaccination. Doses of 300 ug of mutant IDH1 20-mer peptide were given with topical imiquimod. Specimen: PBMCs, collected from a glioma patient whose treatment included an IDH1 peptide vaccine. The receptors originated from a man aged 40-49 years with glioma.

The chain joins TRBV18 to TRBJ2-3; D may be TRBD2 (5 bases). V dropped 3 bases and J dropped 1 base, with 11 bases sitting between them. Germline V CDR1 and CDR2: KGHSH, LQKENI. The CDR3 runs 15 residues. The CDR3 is CASSPPGYGTDTQYF. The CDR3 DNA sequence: TGTGCCAGCTCACCCCCGGGGTATGGCACAGATACGCAGTATTTT.

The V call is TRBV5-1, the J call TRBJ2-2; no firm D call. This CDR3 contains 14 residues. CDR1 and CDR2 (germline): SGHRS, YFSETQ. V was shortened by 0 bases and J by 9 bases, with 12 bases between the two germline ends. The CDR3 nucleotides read TGCGCCAGCAGCTTGGAGTCATGGGGAAGGGAGCTGTTTTTT. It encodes CASSLESWGRELFF.

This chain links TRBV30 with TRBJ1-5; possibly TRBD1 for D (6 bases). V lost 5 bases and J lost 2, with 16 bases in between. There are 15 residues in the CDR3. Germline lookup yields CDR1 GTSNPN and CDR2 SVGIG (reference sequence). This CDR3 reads CAWDPGRGGNQPQHF. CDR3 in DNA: TGTGCCTGGGACCCTGGCAGGGGCGGCAATCAGCCCCAGCATTTT.

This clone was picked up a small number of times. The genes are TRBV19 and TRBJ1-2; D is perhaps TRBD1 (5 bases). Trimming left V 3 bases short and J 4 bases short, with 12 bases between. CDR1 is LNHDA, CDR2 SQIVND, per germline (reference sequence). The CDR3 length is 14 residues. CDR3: CASSIGGVPYGYTF. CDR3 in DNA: TGTGCCAGTAGTATTGGAGGGGTTCCCTATGGCTACACCTTC.

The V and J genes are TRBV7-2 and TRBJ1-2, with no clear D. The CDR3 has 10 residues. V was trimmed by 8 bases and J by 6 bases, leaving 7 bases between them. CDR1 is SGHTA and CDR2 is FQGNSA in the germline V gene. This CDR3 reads CASPSDGYTF. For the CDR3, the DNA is TGTGCCAGCCCCTCGGATGGCTACACCTTC. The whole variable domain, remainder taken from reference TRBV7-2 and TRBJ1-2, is GAGVSQSPSNKVTEKGKDVELRCDPISGHTALYWYRQSLGQGLEFLIYFQGNSAPDKSGLPSDRFSAERTGGSVSTLTIQRTQQEDSAVYLCASPSDGYTFGSGTRLTVV.

The CDR3: CSVTWNYGYTF. In DNA form, the CDR3 reads TGCAGCGTTACTTGGAACTATGGCTACACCTTC. The chain recombines TRBV29-1 with TRBJ1-2; D gene uncertain. V lost 5 bases to trimming and J lost 2 bases, with 6 bases between them. Germline CDR1 and CDR2: SQVTM and ANQGSEA. This CDR3 contains 11 residues.

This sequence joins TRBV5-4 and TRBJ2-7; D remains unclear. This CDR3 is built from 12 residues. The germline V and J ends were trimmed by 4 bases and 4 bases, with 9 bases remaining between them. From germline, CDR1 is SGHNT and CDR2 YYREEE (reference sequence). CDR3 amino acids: CASSLGEYEQYF. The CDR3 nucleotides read TGTGCCAGCAGCCTAGGCGAGTACGAGCAGTACTTC.

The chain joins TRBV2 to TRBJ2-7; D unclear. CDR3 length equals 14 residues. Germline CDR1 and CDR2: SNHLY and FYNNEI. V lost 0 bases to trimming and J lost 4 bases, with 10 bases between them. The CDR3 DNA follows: TGTGCCAGCAGTGAAGCTGGATTTGATTACGAGCAGTACTTC. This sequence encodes CASSEAGFDYEQYF. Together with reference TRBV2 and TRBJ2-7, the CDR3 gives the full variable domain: EPEVTQTPSHQVTQMGQEVILRCVPISNHLYFYWYRQILGQKVEFLVSFYNNEISEKSEIFDDQFSVERPDGSNFTLKIRSTKLEDSAMYFCASSEAGFDYEQYFGPGTRLTVT.

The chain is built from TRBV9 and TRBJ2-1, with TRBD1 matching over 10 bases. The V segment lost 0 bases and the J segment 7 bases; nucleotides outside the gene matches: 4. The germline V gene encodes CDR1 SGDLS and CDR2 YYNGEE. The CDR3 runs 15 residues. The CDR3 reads CASSVDPGQGNEQFF. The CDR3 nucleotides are TGTGCCAGCAGCGTAGACCCGGGACAGGGGAATGAGCAGTTCTTC.

The CDR3 protein is CASLSRDRGNEQFF. CDR3 DNA sequence: TGTGCCAGCCTCTCCCGGGACCGAGGAAATGAGCAGTTCTTC. The J gene is TRBJ2-1, the V gene TRBV2, with D perhaps assigned TRBD1 or TRBD2 (5 bases each). Trimming pared 8 bases from V and 7 bases from J, leaving 18 bases between. This CDR3 contains 14 residues. Germline CDR1 reads SNHLY; CDR2 reads FYNNEI.